This TCR beta chain was identified in a study of T cells in Graves' hyperthyroidism and ophthalmopathy. Overall study context: Peripheral blood specimens were obtained at initial diagnosis, prior to any treatment.

The study, taken as a whole, reports: The model's output predicted ophthalmopathy at a median of 6.5 months prior to onset.

The TCR beta CDR3 regions underwent amplification using RNA transcripts as the source. The primer set for the first-round RT-PCR of the TCR CDR3 was HTBI. TCRdb passed the multiplex PCR reads through MiXCR, listing each CDR3 protein once. Of around 800,000 distinct CDR3 sequences listed, over 35% are singletons. Newly diagnosed hyperthyroidism patients aged 18 to 65 years had disease lasting under 2 months. Patients were excluded for uncontrolled infection, other autoimmune disease, pregnancy or lactation. At least ten counts were recorded for this clonotype. Its antigen is not known. V dropped 8 bases and J dropped 6 bases, with 4 bases sitting between them. CDR3 length equals 10 residues.

Sequencing input: blood. This chain links TRBV12-3 or TRBV12-4 with TRBJ2-2; D is unresolved. This receptor was taken from a man younger than 30 with Graves' hyperthyroidism. CDR3 loop: CASGSGELFF. As DNA, the CDR3 is TGTGCCAGCGGATCCGGGGAGCTGTTTTTT.